This entry describes one T cell receptor beta chain. Its cognate antigen has yet to be identified. Qualities for individual bases were not recorded, and no much larger clone is one base off. Using the deep immunoSEQ assay, TCR CDR3 regions were amplified from genomic DNA by multiplex PCR. Genomic DNA extracted from each cell subset was distributed evenly over all wells of several immunoSEQ 96-well plates, and each plate served as one replicate. For sorted subsets, each replicate PCR was loaded with approximately 0.2 ug genomic DNA, equivalent to 30,000 or so T cell genomes. The purified libraries were quantified using a Qubit 3.0 fluorometer, sized with a Bioanalyzer 2100, and then quantified again using the KAPA Library Quantification kit. A separate single-read 150-cycle Illumina NextSeq 550 flow cell was used to sequence each immunoSEQ 96-well plate. The original methods were these. The immunoSEQ output contained only junctional sequences without quality scores, so filtering could not match that applied to full-length reads. Sequences were annotated with PyIR, a Python wrapper for IgBLAST v1.9, and V/J genes and CDR3 were assigned using IMGT germline references. Any read was removed if the V/J assignment was weak (E-value above 1e-6), the CDR3 was missing, or the read contained stop codons, out-of-frame junctions, or ambiguous translated residues. A V3J clonotype was defined by an identical inferred V gene, J gene, and CDR3 amino acid sequence. To compute the percentage overlap between repertoires, the number of shared unique clonotypes was divided by the size of the smaller repertoire. Three approaches were used to assess repertoire richness: RTK rarefaction, the Chao1 estimator, and Recon v2.1 estimates of unobserved clonotypes. Generation probabilities were computed with OLGA for all TCRbeta clonotypes obtained by the gDNA method from four donors. Drawn from immuneACCESS, this table holds only the in-frame rearrangements with V and J called that TCRdb kept. Clones are partly lost; checked studies trace under half to an unresolved V gene and leave the rest unexplained. For V, J and clone size, that table is used; D and trimming come from the DNA. This sample has roughly 660,000 clones in its table, and roughly 91% of those were observed once. 34% of the sample belongs to the ten largest clones.

The donors were healthy, HIV-negative adults who had no recently reported acute infections or vaccinations. Every donor was a Caucasian adult living in Nashville, Tennessee, USA. The CD8 memory samples were a combination of magnetically selected CD45RO+ cells and CCR7-negative CD45RA+ effector memory (TemRA) cells. Blood was collected by leukapheresis, and PBMCs were isolated by Ficoll-Histopaque density gradient centrifugation and then cryopreserved in liquid nitrogen vapor phase. Analytical flow cytometry was used to check the purity and quantity of every magnetically sorted T cell population. Each sorted fraction had its genomic DNA isolated and then quantified by UV absorbance on a Nanodrop 2000c. The sample is drawn from a study of shared clonotypes between healthy human individuals (dated by TCRdb to 2018 to 2020). Regarding the research as a whole: The cohort included three men and a couple of women between 18 and 49 years of age. For each donor, CD4 naive and CD4 memory were each given three plates, CD8 naive was given two plates, and CD8 memory was given one plate. The study deeply sequenced blood TCR repertoires of five healthy adults to estimate repertoire size and the extent of clonotype sharing between individuals. Different laboratories and diverse techniques were used to prepare libraries and sequence TCR repertoires, to increase sequencing depth and limit assay-specific biases. Leukapheresis yielded between about 0.94 and 10 billion PBMCs per donor.

The full study reports these points: When a few donors were compared, the shared fraction of clonotypes was about 5.4% for naive CD4, about 4% for naive CD8, about 2.4% for memory CD4, and less than 0.5% for memory CD8. Because the study included only a small number of donors, the genetic and exposure-history diversity represented was limited. Naive subsets generally had larger estimated clonotype richness than memory subsets did. Sampling was restricted to blood, and TCR repertoires in tissue are likely to differ from TCR repertoires in blood. Rarefaction of sorted-subset datasets indicated incomplete sequencing despite the large sequencing depth. Pairwise subsampling indicated that sequencing depth was expected to affect the degree of clonotype sharing among donors. Compared with non-shared clonotypes, the clonotypes found in all four sorted-subset donors had higher generation probabilities.

The sequence came from a man aged 18 to 35 in good health. Some clones in this sample may be carry-over from other donors' samples. Sequenced material: memory CD8+ T cells from PBMCs. The cell subset or site label on this specimen signifies: CD45RO+ cells pooled with CCR7-negative TemRA cells.

DNA sequence: TGTGCCAGCAGCGGGGGACTAGCAGTCAACGAGCAGTACTTC. This encodes CASSGGLAVNEQYF. The chain employs TRBV5-6 and TRBJ2-7, and 9 junction bases match TRBD2. V and J are trimmed by 4 bases and 5 bases, and the gene matches miss 7 bases of the junction. From cysteine to phenylalanine, the CDR3 is 14 amino acids long. The sequence is cut down to CDR3 DNA, 42 bases in frame from base 1. From the germline V gene, CDR1 is SGHDT and CDR2 is YYEEEE.